These 10 T cell receptor beta chains originate from one sample sequenced in a study of blood T cell repertoires in COVID-19. Clones were read by immunoSEQ multiplex PCR, and TCRdb kept only the in-frame ones, dropping some. This sample has 390,000 or so clones, with more than 70% found just once. Sequencing was done on a sample of peripheral blood. These receptors all stem from a woman aged 25 to 45 with COVID-19, enrolled during active disease.

With regard to this clone: The sample contains more than one DNA sequence encoding this CDR3. J is TRBJ2-6 and V is TRBV6-5; D is uncertain. V was shortened by 0 bases and J by 1 base, with 4 bases between the two germline ends. This CDR3 contains 15 residues. Germline V CDR1 and CDR2: MNHEY, SVGAGI. Here the CDR3 reads CASSYSLSGANVLTF. The CDR3 DNA reads as TGTGCCAGCAGTTACTCGTTATCTGGGGCCAACGTCCTGACTTTC.

The chain carries TRBV6-6 and TRBJ2-7, with TRBD1 matching 9 bases. Trimming took 2 bases from V and 2 from J; bases not matched to a gene: 4. The CDR3 is made up of 15 amino acids. Looked up from germline, CDR1 is MNHNY and CDR2 is SVGAGI (reference sequence). CDR3 region: CASSYRDRVAYEQYV. The CDR3 nucleotides read TGTGCCAGCAGTTACCGGGACAGGGTAGCCTACGAGCAGTACGTC.

The chain joins TRBV30 to TRBJ1-1; D is perhaps TRBD1 (5 bases). This CDR3 region has 14 residues. V lost 0 bases and J 9 bases, leaving 17 bases between the germline ends. Germline loops: CDR1 GTSNPN, CDR2 SVGIG (reference sequence). CDR3 residues: CAWSVLSWQGKAFF. CDR3 nucleotides: TGTGCCTGGAGTGTACTCAGTTGGCAGGGTAAAGCTTTCTTT.

V usage is TRBV24-1 and J usage is TRBJ1-3; 8 nucleotides agree with TRBD1. The V segment lost 4 bases and the J segment 6 bases; nucleotides outside the gene matches: 4. The CDR3 sequence is 14 residues long. Per the germline V gene, CDR1 is KGHDR and CDR2 is SFDVKD. This chain's CDR3 is CATSESTGENTIYF. CDR3 coding DNA: TGTGCCACCAGTGAATCGACAGGGGAAAACACCATATATTTT.

The V gene is TRBV9, the J gene TRBJ2-5, with D uncertain. The V and J ends lost 0 bases and 5 bases respectively, with 8 bases between them. The germline V gene encodes CDR1 SGDLS and CDR2 YYNGEE. The CDR3 is 13 residues long. The CDR3 reads CASSVEISETQYF. In DNA, the CDR3 is TGTGCCAGCAGCGTAGAAATTTCGGAGACCCAGTACTTC.

The CDR3 coding sequence is TGTGCCAGCAGTAAACGGGGACTAGCAGAGACCCAGTACTTC. The encoded protein is CASSKRGLAETQYF. The chain links TRBV6-5 to TRBJ2-5; TRBD2 agrees at 9 bases. The trim removed 5 bases at V and 4 bases at J, leaving 5 bases unmatched. The CDR3 extends over 14 amino acids. The germline V gene encodes CDR1 MNHEY and CDR2 SVGAGI.

The rearrangement joins TRBV6-5 to TRBJ1-1, with a weak D call TRBD1 (5 bases). Germline CDR1 MNHEY, CDR2 SVGAGI. V was trimmed by 0 bases and J by 3 bases, leaving 8 bases between them. CDR3 length equals 14 residues. The chain's CDR3 is CASSYSKGHTEAFF. CDR3 coding DNA: TGTGCCAGCAGTTACTCGAAGGGGCACACTGAAGCTTTCTTT.

This chain links TRBV7-2 with TRBJ2-3; TRBD2 is a possible D gene (5 bases). Germline values: CDR1 SGHTA, CDR2 FQGNSA. The CDR3 is 13 residues long. The V gene lost 5 bases and the J gene lost 4 bases, with 10 bases spanning the gap. CDR3 sequence: CASSRSRADTQYF. CDR3 in DNA: TGTGCCAGCAGCCGGTCGCGGGCAGATACGCAGTATTTT.

This chain connects TRBV5-1 to TRBJ1-2; 9 bases are a match to TRBD1. The CDR3 contains 14 residues. Trimming at V came to 4 bases and at J to 5 bases, leaving 6 bases not matched to a gene. Germline loops: CDR1 SGHRS, CDR2 YFSETQ. In DNA form, the CDR3 reads TGCGCCAGCAGCCCGGGACAGGGACGATATGGCTACACCTTC. It translates to CASSPGQGRYGYTF.

The V and J genes are TRBV7-9 and TRBJ2-1; tentatively, D is TRBD1 (6 bases). V was clipped by 7 bases and J by 5 bases, with 15 bases between them. Germline CDR1 is SEHNR and CDR2 is FQNEAQ (reference sequence). The CDR3 is 14 residues long. The CDR3 region is CASTFGQGNNEQFF. In DNA, the CDR3 is TGTGCCAGCACCTTTGGGCAGGGGAACAATGAGCAGTTCTTC.